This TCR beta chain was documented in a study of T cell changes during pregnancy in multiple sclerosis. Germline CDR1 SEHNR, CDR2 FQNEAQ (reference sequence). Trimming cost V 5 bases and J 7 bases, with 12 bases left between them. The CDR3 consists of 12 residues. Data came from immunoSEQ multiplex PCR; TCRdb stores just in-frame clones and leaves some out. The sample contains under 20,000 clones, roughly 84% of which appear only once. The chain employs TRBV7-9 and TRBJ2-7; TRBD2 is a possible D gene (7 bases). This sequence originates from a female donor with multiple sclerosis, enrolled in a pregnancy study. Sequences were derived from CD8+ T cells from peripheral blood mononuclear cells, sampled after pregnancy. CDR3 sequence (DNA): TGTGCCAGCAGCATCGGGGGGCAGGAGCAGTACTTC. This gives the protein CASSIGGQEQYF.